This T cell receptor (beta chain) was documented in a study of early T cells in non-severe SARS-CoV-2 infection. TCRdb reanalysed the 5' RACE reads using MiXCR and keeps one entry per CDR3 protein. The sample contains about 60,000 distinct CDR3 sequences, almost 9.5% of which appear only once. This clonotype was observed at least ten times. Trimming stripped 1 base from V and 4 bases from J, with 7 bases between. CDR3 size: 13 residues. CDR1 and CDR2 (germline): SEHNR, FQNEAQ (reference sequence). The sequencing input was whole blood. V is TRBV7-9 and J is TRBJ1-1, with a possible D match to TRBD1 (6 bases). The source is an adult who was a healthcare worker with PCR-confirmed SARS-CoV-2 infection or an uninfected control (not recorded which). In DNA, the CDR3 is TGTGCCAGCAGCTTAGAGGGGGGCACTGAAGCTTTCTTT. Translation: CASSLEGGTEAFF.